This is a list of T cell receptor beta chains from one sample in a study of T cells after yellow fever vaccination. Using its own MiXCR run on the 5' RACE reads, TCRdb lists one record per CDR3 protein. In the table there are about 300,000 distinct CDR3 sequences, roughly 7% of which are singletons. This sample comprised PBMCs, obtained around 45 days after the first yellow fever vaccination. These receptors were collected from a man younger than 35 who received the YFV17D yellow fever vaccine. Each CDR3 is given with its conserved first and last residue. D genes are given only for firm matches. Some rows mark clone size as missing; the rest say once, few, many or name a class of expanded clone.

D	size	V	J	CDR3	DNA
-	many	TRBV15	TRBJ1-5	CATSRRGRSSNQPQHF	TGTGCCACCAGCCGAAGAGGACGGAGTAGCAATCAGCCCCAGCATTTT
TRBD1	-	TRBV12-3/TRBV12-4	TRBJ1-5	CASSDRVSQPQHF	TGTGCCAGCAGTGACAGGGTTAGTCAGCCCCAGCATTTT
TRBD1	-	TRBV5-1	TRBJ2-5	CASSSSGQGGETQYF	TGCGCCAGCAGTTCGAGTGGACAGGGGGGAGAGACCCAGTACTTC
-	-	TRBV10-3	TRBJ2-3	CAISGEGPTDTQYF	TGTGCCATCAGTGGAGAGGGCCCCACAGATACGCAGTATTTT
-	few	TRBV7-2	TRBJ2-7	CASSLDRQSSSYEQYF	TGTGCCAGCAGCCTCGATCGGCAGAGCTCCTCCTACGAGCAGTACTTC
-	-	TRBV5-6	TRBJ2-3	CASRGTTKDTQYF	TGTGCCAGCAGGGGAACTACGAAAGATACGCAGTATTTT
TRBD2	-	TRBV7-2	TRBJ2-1	CASSPFLGRVTYNEQFF	TGTGCCAGCAGCCCGTTCCTGGGGAGGGTAACCTACAATGAGCAGTTCTTC
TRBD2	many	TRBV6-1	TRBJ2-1	CASSRRGGWDEQFF	TGTGCCAGCAGTCGGCGGGGGGGCTGGGATGAGCAGTTCTTC
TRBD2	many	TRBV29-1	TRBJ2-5	CSVVTSGGETQYF	TGCAGCGTGGTGACTAGCGGGGGCGAGACCCAGTACTTC
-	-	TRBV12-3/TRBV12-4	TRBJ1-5	CASSTGWGNQPQHF	TGTGCCAGCAGTACAGGTTGGGGCAATCAGCCCCAGCATTTT
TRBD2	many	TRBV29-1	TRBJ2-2	CSHSGAGNAGELFF	TGCAGCCACAGCGGGGCGGGGAACGCCGGGGAGCTGTTTTTT
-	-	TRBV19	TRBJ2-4	CASSTARQRSGKNIQYF	TGTGCCAGTAGCACCGCCCGACAGCGTTCGGGCAAAAACATTCAGTACTTC
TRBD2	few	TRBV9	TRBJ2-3	CASSALTSSTDTQYF	TGTGCCAGCAGCGCTTTGACTAGCTCCACAGATACGCAGTATTTT
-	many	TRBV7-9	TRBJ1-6	CASSSDSSPLHF	TGTGCCAGCAGCTCGGACAGTTCACCCCTCCACTTT
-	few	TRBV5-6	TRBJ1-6	CASSRAGNPSYNSPLHF	TGTGCCAGCAGCCGCGCGGGTAACCCCTCCTATAATTCACCCCTCCACTTT
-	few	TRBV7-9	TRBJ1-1	CASSSQQLSNTEAFF	TGTGCCAGCAGCTCCCAACAGCTCTCGAACACTGAAGCTTTCTTT
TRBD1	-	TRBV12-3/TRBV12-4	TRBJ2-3	CASSRQGYTDTQYF	TGTGCCAGCAGTAGACAGGGGTACACAGATACGCAGTATTTT
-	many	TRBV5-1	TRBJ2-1	CASSRRTVNEQFF	TGCGCCAGCAGCCGCCGGACAGTCAATGAGCAGTTCTTC
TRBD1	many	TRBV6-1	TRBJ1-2	CASSDPGQGTYGYTF	TGTGCCAGCAGTGACCCGGGACAGGGGACCTATGGCTACACCTTC
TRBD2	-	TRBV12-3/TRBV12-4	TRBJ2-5	CASSSLAGIQETQYF	TGTGCCAGCAGTTCCTTAGCGGGGATCCAAGAGACCCAGTACTTC
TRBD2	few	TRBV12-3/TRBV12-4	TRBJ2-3	CASIKRGGEDTQYF	TGTGCCAGCATTAAGCGGGGGGGGGAAGATACGCAGTATTTT
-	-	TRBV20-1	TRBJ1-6	CSARDEGIRRNSPLHF	TGCAGTGCTAGAGATGAGGGGATAAGAAGGAATTCACCCCTCCACTTT
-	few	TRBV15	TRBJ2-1	CATSRGQVSYNEQFF	TGTGCCACCAGCAGAGGACAGGTCTCCTACAATGAGCAGTTCTTC
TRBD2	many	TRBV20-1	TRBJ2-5	CSASRGTSGVTQYF	TGCAGTGCTAGTCGGGGGACTAGCGGGGTCACCCAGTACTTC
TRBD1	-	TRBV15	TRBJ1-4	CATSREYRGVGSNEKLFF	TGTGCCACCAGCAGAGAGTACAGGGGAGTGGGGTCTAATGAAAAACTGTTTTTT
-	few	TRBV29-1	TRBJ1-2	CSVELGDEHSGYTF	TGCAGCGTTGAGCTTGGGGACGAACATTCTGGCTACACCTTC
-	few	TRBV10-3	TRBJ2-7	CAISESMQGEQYF	TGTGCCATCAGTGAGTCGATGCAGGGAGAGCAGTACTTC
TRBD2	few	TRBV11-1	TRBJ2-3	CASSSTSGGPLLRDTQYF	TGTGCCAGCAGCTCGACTAGCGGGGGGCCTCTCCTCAGAGATACGCAGTATTTT
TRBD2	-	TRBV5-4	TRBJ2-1	CASSGGENEQFF	TGTGCCAGCAGCGGGGGGGAAAATGAGCAGTTCTTC
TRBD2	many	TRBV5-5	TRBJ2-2	CASSSGLAGAGELFF	TGTGCCAGCAGCTCGGGACTAGCGGGGGCCGGGGAGCTGTTTTTT
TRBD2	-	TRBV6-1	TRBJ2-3	CATRGGGGADTQYF	TGTGCCACCCGCGGTGGCGGGGGGGCCGATACGCAGTATTTT
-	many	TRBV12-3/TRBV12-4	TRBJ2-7	CASSFRPLDYEQYF	TGTGCCAGCAGTTTCAGGCCCTTGGACTACGAGCAGTACTTC
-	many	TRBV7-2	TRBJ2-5	CASSFGVAETQYF	TGTGCCAGCAGCTTCGGGGTGGCCGAGACCCAGTACTTC
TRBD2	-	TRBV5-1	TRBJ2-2	CASSFLPSGGGGTGELFF	TGCGCCAGCAGCTTTCTCCCATCGGGGGGAGGTGGCACCGGGGAGCTGTTTTTT
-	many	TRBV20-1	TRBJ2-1	CSATLTRDGLNEQFF	TGCAGTGCAACCCTAACCCGGGACGGTCTCAATGAGCAGTTCTTC
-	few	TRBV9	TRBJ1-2	CASSVSGVGYTF	TGTGCCAGCAGCGTGTCAGGGGTCGGCTACACCTTC
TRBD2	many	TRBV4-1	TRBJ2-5	CASSQGLAGEETQYF	TGCGCCAGCAGCCAAGGACTAGCGGGGGAGGAGACCCAGTACTTC
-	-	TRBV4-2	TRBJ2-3	CASSPGTSSTDTQYF	TGTGCCAGCAGCCCCGGGACATCATCCACAGATACGCAGTATTTT
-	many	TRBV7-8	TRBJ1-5	CASSGRGDQPQHF	TGTGCCAGCAGCGGAAGGGGAGATCAGCCCCAGCATTTT
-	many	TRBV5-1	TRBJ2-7	CASSLGYEQYF	TGTGCCAGCAGCTTAGGCTACGAGCAGTACTTC
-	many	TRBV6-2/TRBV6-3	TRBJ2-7	CASSYSTRIEQYF	TGTGCCAGCAGTTACTCGACCCGGATCGAGCAGTACTTC
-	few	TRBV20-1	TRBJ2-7	CSARDSHSYEQYF	TGCAGTGCTAGAGACTCTCACTCCTACGAGCAGTACTTC
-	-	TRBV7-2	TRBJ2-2	CASSFFAGELFF	TGTGCCAGCAGCTTCTTTGCCGGGGAGCTGTTTTTT
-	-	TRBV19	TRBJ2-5	CASRRTNPETQYF	TGTGCCAGTAGAAGGACCAATCCGGAGACCCAGTACTTC
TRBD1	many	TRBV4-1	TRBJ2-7	CASSQPGQGADEQYF	TGCGCCAGCAGCCAGCCGGGACAGGGGGCGGACGAGCAGTACTTC
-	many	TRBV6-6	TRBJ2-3	CASNPINTDTQYF	TGTGCCAGCAACCCAATTAACACAGATACGCAGTATTTT
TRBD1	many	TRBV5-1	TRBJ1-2	CASSLGQGDYGYTF	TGCGCCAGCAGCTTGGGACAGGGGGACTATGGCTACACCTTC
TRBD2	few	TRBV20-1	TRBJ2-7	CSAPASGTSVF	TGCAGTGCCCCCGCTTCGGGGACTAGCGTTTTC
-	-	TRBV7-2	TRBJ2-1	CASSLDQGSYNEQFF	TGTGCCAGCAGCTTAGATCAGGGATCCTACAATGAGCAGTTCTTC
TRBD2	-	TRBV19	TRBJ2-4	CASSMLGGGAKNIQYF	TGTGCCAGCAGTATGTTGGGCGGGGGAGCCAAAAACATTCAGTACTTC
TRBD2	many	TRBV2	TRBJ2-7	CASTRTSGSYEQYF	TGTGCCAGCACGCGGACTAGCGGATCCTACGAGCAGTACTTC
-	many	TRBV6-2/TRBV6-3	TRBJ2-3	CASSHGGTDTQYF	TGTGCCAGCAGCCATGGGGGGACAGATACGCAGTATTTT